This TCR beta chain was sequenced for a study of blood T cell repertoires in COVID-19. Across the whole study: Specimens from acute and convalescent COVID-19 originated in the United States, Italy and Spain. The cDNA or gDNA used as material had been derived from T cells, B-cell-depleted T cells, or PBMCs.

V was shortened by 10 bases and J by 1 base, with 11 bases between the two germline ends. The CDR3 has 13 residues. In the authors' workflow: Amplified reference gene primers provided the basis for estimating nucleated cell counts. The table came from immunoSEQ multiplex PCR; TCRdb's copy has only in-frame clones and leaves some out. The V and J calls and clone size were taken over from that table, and D and trimming were inferred from the DNA. The data hold about 200,000 clones, with more than 85% observed a single time. The TCR comes from a woman in her forties or fifties with COVID-19, enrolled during active disease. The sequenced sample was peripheral blood. The rearrangement uses TRBV12-3 or TRBV12-4 and TRBJ2-1; D ambiguous. CDR3 coding DNA: TGTGCCACCCAAGACACTTCCTACAATGAGCAGTTCTTC. It codes for CATQDTSYNEQFF.